This T cell receptor (beta chain) was observed in a study of cytomegalovirus exposure and HLA in healthy donors. Findings and caveats of the study: HLA-A and HLA-B allele assignments for most subjects were reportedly predicted accurately using TCR beta sequences. In a later analysis, TCR association rates varied by HLA locus: DRB1 most, HLA-C fewest.

PCR employed 60 Vbeta and 13 Jbeta primers. Here immunoSEQ multiplex PCR was the method, and the copy in TCRdb shows in-frame clones only, minus some. The sample has 100,000 to 150,000 clones. Worth noting for this clone: Antigen specificity is unknown.

This TCR derives from a middle-aged woman in good health and CMV-seropositive. The source material was PBMCs.

DNA for the CDR3: TGTGCCAGCAGCGTAGGGCGGGAAGGGGTATACAATGAGCAGTTCTTC. This encodes CASSVGREGVYNEQFF. The chain employs TRBV9 and TRBJ2-1; perhaps TRBD2 as D (6 bases). Germline loops: CDR1 SGDLS, CDR2 YYNGEE. The CDR3 has 16 amino acids. With 0 bases removed from V and 4 bases from J, the gap between germline ends came to 14 bases.